The subject of this entry is one TCR beta chain. The germline V gene encodes CDR1 SGHTA and CDR2 FQGNSA. This CDR3 has 16 amino acids. The J segment lost 2 bases and the V segment lost 4 bases, leaving 7 bases of the junction unmatched. These data come from a study of T cell changes during pregnancy in multiple sclerosis. Assay used: immunoSEQ multiplex PCR; TCRdb lists only in-frame clones, some missing. Of about 57,000 clones listed, approximately 92% are singletons. The clonotype was recovered from a female donor with multiple sclerosis, enrolled in a pregnancy study. J is TRBJ1-5 and V is TRBV7-2; 8 bases agree with TRBD1. Sample: CD4+ T cells from peripheral blood mononuclear cells, taken in the third trimester of pregnancy. DNA for the CDR3: TGTGCCAGCAGCTATACAGGGGGAGGGGGCAATCAGCCCCAGCATTTT. Amino acid sequence: CASSYTGGGGNQPQHF.